This entry lists 10 T cell receptor beta chains sequenced from one sample in a study of shared clonotypes between healthy human individuals. Method: immunoSEQ multiplex PCR; TCRdb's copy keeps in-frame clones and lacks some. The sample holds roughly 500,000 clones; about 79% are singletons and the top ten take 10% to 15%. Sequenced material: PBMCs. Receptors originate from a middle-aged woman in good health. Some clones in this sample may be carry-over from other donors' samples.

The V and J genes are TRBV28 and TRBJ2-7, with TRBD2 matching 7 bases. This CDR3 is 14 amino acids long. Germline V lookup: CDR1 MDHEN, CDR2 SYDVKM. With 4 bases clipped from V and 6 bases from J, the junction kept 9 bases outside the gene matches. The CDR3 spells CASSSGGSQGEQYF. As DNA, the CDR3 is TGTGCCAGCAGTTCGGGCGGGAGTCAAGGCGAGCAGTACTTC.

The chain is built from TRBV28 and TRBJ1-5; D is perhaps TRBD1 (5 bases). Germline CDR1 MDHEN, CDR2 SYDVKM. CDR3 size: 15 residues. The V and J ends lost 2 bases and 4 bases respectively, with 12 bases between them. The DNA for the CDR3 is TGTGCCAGCAGTTTAGGCAGGGACGGGAATCAGCCCCAGCATTTT. It specifies CASSLGRDGNQPQHF.

The gene calls are TRBV2 and TRBJ2-7; tentatively, D is TRBD2 (5 bases). The CDR3 has 12 amino acids. Germline V gene lookup returns CDR1 SNHLY and CDR2 FYNNEI. Trimming cost V 7 bases and J 5 bases, with 12 bases left between them. CDR3 sequence: CASTLVGDEQYF. In DNA form, the CDR3 reads TGTGCCAGCACCTTAGTCGGGGACGAGCAGTACTTC.

This chain's CDR3 is CASSSDISYGYTF. DNA of the CDR3: TGTGCCAGCAGCTCGGACATCTCCTATGGCTACACCTTC. The genes are TRBV7-9 and TRBJ1-2, with D tentatively TRBD1 (5 bases). CDR3 size: 13 residues. The V gene lost 4 bases and the J gene lost 4 bases, with 10 bases spanning the gap. Germline CDR1 is SEHNR and CDR2 is FQNEAQ (reference sequence).

Worth noting for this clone: This could be a read error, since a much larger clone is one nucleotide away. Other DNA sequences in this sample translate to the same CDR3. The chain employs TRBV6-6 and TRBJ1-1, with D unclear. The germline V gene has CDR1 MNHNY and CDR2 SVGAGI (reference sequence). The germline V and J ends were trimmed by 6 bases and 1 base, with 15 bases remaining between them. CDR3 size: 15 residues. The CDR3 sequence: CASSSRLGPNTEAFF. Written as DNA, the CDR3 is TGTGCCAGCAGCTCCCGTTTAGGACCGAACACTGAAGCTTTCTTT.

This clone was recorded at least ten times. The sample holds other DNA sequences that translate to the same CDR3. The J gene is TRBJ2-3, the V gene TRBV28; D remains unclear. The CDR3 consists of 15 residues. The germline V gene encodes CDR1 MDHEN and CDR2 SYDVKM. Trimming removed 8 bases from V and 3 bases from J, with 18 bases in between. CDR3 bases: TGTGCCAGCTCTTCGGCTAGTTTCGAGACAGATACGCAGTATTTT. Its protein product is CASSSASFETDTQYF.

This clone was found a few times. Other DNA sequences within the sample encode an identical CDR3. The V and J genes are TRBV7-9 and TRBJ2-7; D ambiguous. Germline CDR1 is SEHNR and CDR2 is FQNEAQ (reference sequence). The CDR3 runs to 14 residues. Trimming took off 4 bases at V and 3 bases at J, with 13 bases between the two ends. Here the CDR3 DNA reads TGTGCCAGCAGCTCCTCGGCTACAGTCTACGAGCAGTACTTC. Protein product: CASSSSATVYEQYF.

In nucleotides, the CDR3 is TGTGCCAGCAGCGTGGGCCCACAGGGAGCCTACGAGCAGTACTTC. Protein sequence: CASSVGPQGAYEQYF. The chain links TRBV9 to TRBJ2-7, with D perhaps TRBD1 (6 bases). The CDR3 totals 15 residues. The V gene lost 2 bases and the J gene lost 2 bases, with 14 bases spanning the gap. The germline V gene has CDR1 SGDLS and CDR2 YYNGEE. The variable domain in full, completed from reference TRBV9 and TRBJ2-7, reads DSGVTQTPKHLITATGQRVTLRCSPRSGDLSVYWYQQSLDQGLQFLIQYYNGEERAKGNILERFSAQQFPDLHSELNLSSLELGDSALYFCASSVGPQGAYEQYFGPGTRLTVT.

With regard to this clone: The identical CDR3 is also encoded by other nucleotide sequences in the sample. V and J are TRBV5-1 and TRBJ1-5; 8 bases agree with TRBD1. The germline V gene encodes CDR1 SGHRS and CDR2 YFSETQ. The CDR3 runs 14 residues. V trimming: 5 bases; J trimming: 4 bases; junction bases outside the gene matches: 5. The CDR3 sequence is CASSPGTGNQPQHF. The CDR3 coding sequence is TGCGCCAGCAGTCCCGGGACAGGAAATCAGCCCCAGCATTTT.

Comment on this clone: Different DNA sequences within this sample yield the same CDR3. V usage is TRBV5-4 and J usage is TRBJ2-3; the D is unclear. The CDR3 covers 13 residues. Trimming stripped 0 bases from V and 2 bases from J, with 4 bases between. In germline, CDR1 is SGHNT, CDR2 YYREEE (reference sequence). DNA of the CDR3: TGTGCCAGCAGCTTGGACTTCACAGATACGCAGTATTTT. It codes for CASSLDFTDTQYF.